The 32 T cell receptor beta chains presented below share a single source sample, sequenced in a study of T cells after yellow fever vaccination. TCRdb passed the 5' RACE reads through MiXCR, listing each CDR3 protein once. Among about 300,000 distinct CDR3 sequences listed, approximately 10% were seen once. The input for sequencing was CD4+ T cells sorted from PBMCs, taken 5 days after the yellow fever booster vaccination. These receptors came from a man younger than 35 who received the YFV17D yellow fever vaccine.

This chain links TRBV5-1 with TRBJ2-1, with 11 bases fitting TRBD1. CDR1 is SGHRS and CDR2 is YFSETQ in the germline V gene. This CDR3 comprises 17 residues. V gave up 0 bases and J gave up 2 bases; unmatched junction bases: 4. The CDR3 DNA reads as TGCGCCAGCAGCTTGGCGGGGACAGGGGGGCCCTACAATGAGCAGTTCTTC. This sequence encodes CASSLAGTGGPYNEQFF.

J is TRBJ2-3 and V is TRBV12-3 or TRBV12-4; 7 bases line up with TRBD1. This CDR3 has 14 amino acids. The junction had 8 bases not matched to a gene; V was cut back by 6 bases and J by 5 bases. Here the CDR3 reads CASRHDRVGDTQYF. In DNA, the CDR3 is TGTGCCAGCAGACACGACAGGGTTGGAGATACGCAGTATTTT.

This clonotype was seen many times. The V call is TRBV11-1, the J call TRBJ2-1, with 8 bases aligning to TRBD2. V gave up 1 base and J gave up 4 bases; unmatched junction bases: 3. The CDR3 spans 15 residues. Germline-derived CDR1 and CDR2 are SGHAT and FQDESV (reference sequence). The CDR3 region has the DNA TGTGCCAGCAGCTTAGACCGGGGGGGATACAATGAGCAGTTCTTC. Translated: CASSLDRGGYNEQFF.

The chain links TRBV5-5 to TRBJ2-3, with a possible D match to TRBD2 (7 bases). Trimming took 5 bases from V and 6 from J, leaving 16 bases between them. CDR1 SGHKS and CDR2 YYEKEE come from the germline V gene (reference sequence). This CDR3 has 14 residues. The CDR3 spells CASSYGGPDDTQYF. CDR3 sequence (DNA): TGTGCCAGCAGTTACGGGGGGCCTGATGATACGCAGTATTTT.

The rearrangement joins TRBV6-4 to TRBJ1-5, with TRBD1 identical over 11 bases. CDR3 size: 15 residues. Germline V gene sequence: CDR1 MRHNA, CDR2 SNTAGT. The V segment lost 4 bases and the J segment 3 bases; nucleotides outside the gene matches: 2. The chain's CDR3 is CASSGTGGHNQPQHF. CDR3 coding DNA: TGTGCCAGCAGTGGGACAGGGGGCCACAATCAGCCCCAGCATTTT.

This clonotype was recorded once. The chain joins TRBV6-2 or TRBV6-3 to TRBJ2-1; perhaps TRBD2 as D (6 bases). V shed 6 bases and J shed 10 bases, with 13 bases lying between them. The CDR3 covers 12 residues. Germline values: CDR1 MNHEY, CDR2 SVGEGT. The CDR3 nucleotides are TGTGCCAGCAGGGAGGCGGGACTCGAGCAGTTCTTC. Protein: CASREAGLEQFF.

This clonotype was found a few times. The genes are TRBV6-2 or TRBV6-3 and TRBJ2-5; D not resolved. This CDR3 is 14 amino acids long. Germline V gene data show CDR1 as MNHEY and CDR2 as SVGEGT. Trimming stripped 5 bases from V and 5 bases from J, with 15 bases between. The CDR3 spells CASSRGTVRETQYF. The CDR3 DNA follows: TGTGCCAGCAGTCGTGGTACCGTGCGGGAGACCCAGTACTTC.

The chain carries TRBV5-1 and TRBJ1-2, with 7 bases matching TRBD1. CDR1 and CDR2 (germline): SGHRS, YFSETQ. The V segment lost 0 bases and the J segment 4 bases; nucleotides outside the gene matches: 9. This CDR3 comprises 16 residues. The CDR3 protein is CASSLAGQGESYGYTF. The CDR3, as DNA: TGCGCCAGCAGCTTGGCCGGGCAGGGGGAGAGCTATGGCTACACCTTC.

This clonotype was found a few times. The chain is built from TRBV7-6 and TRBJ2-7; 7 nucleotides line up with TRBD1. J lost 9 bases, V lost 5 bases, and 13 bases had no gene match. CDR3 length equals 14 residues. Germline lookup yields CDR1 SGHVS and CDR2 FNYEAQ. CDR3 loop: CASSLPGQSVRQYF. For the CDR3, the DNA is TGTGCCAGCAGCCTGCCGGGACAGTCCGTCAGGCAGTACTTC.

This chain uses TRBV20-1 with TRBJ2-3, with 10 bases aligning to TRBD2. The V segment lost 6 bases and the J segment 0 bases; nucleotides outside the gene matches: 18. Germline-derived CDR1 and CDR2 are DFQATT and SNEGSKA (reference sequence). The CDR3 contains 19 residues. The CDR3 spells CSAPVWLAGALLSTDTQYF. The CDR3 coding sequence is TGCAGTGCCCCAGTCTGGCTAGCGGGGGCCCTCCTTAGCACAGATACGCAGTATTTT.

This chain connects TRBV7-2 to TRBJ2-5; D possibly corresponds to TRBD2 (7 bases). This CDR3 has 16 residues. Looked up from germline, CDR1 is SGHTA and CDR2 is FQGNSA. V was pared by 7 bases and J by 5 bases, with 23 bases between. The CDR3 is CASTPLGGGLVETQYF. The CDR3 nucleotides read TGTGCCAGCACGCCCTTGGGGGGGGGCCTCGTGGAGACCCAGTACTTC.

The rearrangement links TRBV12-3 or TRBV12-4 to TRBJ1-1; D is unclear. Trimming removed 3 bases at V and 3 bases at J, with 5 bases between. The CDR3 spans 12 residues. The CDR3 here is CASSFSDTEAFF. CDR3 sequence (DNA): TGTGCCAGCAGTTTTTCGGACACTGAAGCTTTCTTT.

The CDR3 spells CSAGTVQETQYF. CDR3 nucleotide sequence: TGCAGTGCTGGGACGGTACAAGAGACCCAGTACTTC. V usage is TRBV20-1 and J usage is TRBJ2-5, with D possibly being TRBD1 or TRBD2 (5 bases each). The CDR3 is 12 residues long. Trimming left V 5 bases short and J 2 bases short, with 9 bases between. Germline loops: CDR1 DFQATT, CDR2 SNEGSKA (reference sequence).

This chain connects TRBV4-1 to TRBJ1-1; TRBD1 might be the D (5 bases). Trimming shortened V by 0 bases and J by 8 bases, and 16 bases separated the two germline ends. The CDR3 loop spans 15 amino acids. Germline lookup yields CDR1 MGHRA and CDR2 YSYEKL. CDR3 bases: TGCGCCAGCAGCCAAGATAGGCAACAGGAGAGAGAAGCTTTCTTT. Translating it yields CASSQDRQQEREAFF.

This clonotype was detected a few times. The V gene is TRBV6-5, the J gene TRBJ1-2; a possible D gene is TRBD1 (6 bases). CDR1 is MNHEY, CDR2 SVGAGI, per germline. The CDR3 is 13 residues long. The V and J ends lost 2 bases and 7 bases respectively, with 11 bases between them. CDR3: CASSYHRDAGYTF. The CDR3 DNA reads as TGTGCCAGCAGTTACCACAGGGACGCTGGCTACACCTTC.

This clonotype was seen a few times. This chain connects TRBV7-3 to TRBJ2-1; D not resolved. The length of the CDR3 is 14 residues. Between the trimmed V and J ends, which lost 2 bases and 3 bases, there was a span of 8 bases. Germline V gene data show CDR1 as SGHTA and CDR2 as FQGTGA. This chain's CDR3 is CASSLAANYNEQFF. In DNA, the CDR3 is TGTGCCAGCAGCTTAGCGGCGAACTACAATGAGCAGTTCTTC.

The chain couples TRBV23-1 to TRBJ2-3; D is unresolved. TRBV23-1 is classed as an ORF, of uncertain function. The V gene lost 4 bases and the J gene lost 3 bases, with 17 bases spanning the gap. The length of the CDR3 is 16 residues. Written as DNA, the CDR3 is TGCGCCAGCAGTCCTACGGTTCAGGTGTGGACAGATACGCAGTATTTT. This gives the protein CASSPTVQVWTDTQYF.

The chain links TRBV9 to TRBJ2-2; D remains unclear. Germline CDR1 SGDLS, CDR2 YYNGEE. The ends were cut back, 0 bases at V and 3 bases at J, with 6 bases in the middle. The CDR3 has 14 residues. CDR3 in amino acids: CASSVALYTGELFF. CDR3 nucleotides: TGTGCCAGCAGCGTAGCTCTATACACCGGGGAGCTGTTTTTT.

This clonotype appeared a few times. The CDR3 nucleotides read TGTGCCAGCAGCTTGCAGCAGGGTAGCAATCAGCCCCAGCATTTT. It encodes CASSLQQGSNQPQHF. The chain is built from TRBV5-5 and TRBJ1-5; perhaps TRBD1 as D (5 bases). CDR1 SGHKS and CDR2 YYEKEE come from the germline V gene (reference sequence). V dropped 1 base and J dropped 0 bases, with 8 bases sitting between them. The CDR3 is 15 amino acids. Based on the CDR3 plus reference TRBV5-5 and TRBJ1-5, the full variable domain is DAGVTQSPTHLIKTRGQQVTLRCSPISGHKSVSWYQQVLGQGPQFIFQYYEKEERGRGNFPDRFSARQFPNYSSELNVNALLLGDSALYLCASSLQQGSNQPQHFGDGTRLSIL.

The chain uses TRBV7-9 and TRBJ1-6; D not certain. Germline V gene lookup returns CDR1 SEHNR and CDR2 FQNEAQ (reference sequence). There are 15 residues in the CDR3. V lost 0 bases and J lost 0, with 3 bases in between. CDR3 amino acids: CASSLAGSYNSPLHF. The DNA for the CDR3 is TGTGCCAGCAGCTTAGCTGGCTCCTATAATTCACCCCTCCACTTT.

The chain couples TRBV24-1 to TRBJ1-6; TRBD1 agrees at 10 bases. Germline V gene lookup returns CDR1 KGHDR and CDR2 SFDVKD. This CDR3 has 15 amino acids. The ends lost 4 bases at V and 10 bases at J; junction bases unmatched: 6. The CDR3 sequence is CATSDRTGGFSPLHF. For the CDR3, the DNA is TGTGCCACCAGTGACCGGACAGGGGGTTTCTCACCCCTCCACTTT.

There are a few counts of this clonotype. The V and J genes are TRBV4-1 and TRBJ2-3; the match to TRBD1 covers 8 bases. The CDR3 covers 16 residues. Germline loops: CDR1 MGHRA, CDR2 YSYEKL. J gave up 5 bases and V 1 base, and 8 bases lay outside the gene matches. Here the CDR3 reads CASSQAGTGLEDTQYF. The CDR3 nucleotides are TGCGCCAGCAGCCAAGCCGGGACAGGCCTTGAAGATACGCAGTATTTT.

This clonotype was seen ten or more times. J is TRBJ1-2 and V is TRBV25-1; D possibly corresponds to TRBD1 (6 bases). V dropped 3 bases and J dropped 8 bases, with 13 bases sitting between them. The length of the CDR3 is 13 residues. The germline V gene has CDR1 MGHDK and CDR2 SYGVNS. CDR3 nucleotides: TGTGCCAGCAGTGACCCGAACAGGGCCGGCTACACCTTC. Protein: CASSDPNRAGYTF.

In this sample, this clonotype turned up many times. The chain recombines TRBV6-5 with TRBJ1-3; D is possibly TRBD1 (5 bases). Trimming stripped 2 bases from V and 2 bases from J, with 10 bases between. Germline loops: CDR1 MNHEY, CDR2 SVGAGI. The CDR3 runs 15 residues. For the CDR3, the DNA is TGTGCCAGCAGTTACGGGGCGTTCCCTGGAAACACCATATATTTT. This gives the protein CASSYGAFPGNTIYF.

In its sample, this clonotype was seen a few times. The V call is TRBV12-3 or TRBV12-4, the J call TRBJ2-5, with 9 bases lining up with TRBD1. The CDR3 has 13 residues. Unmatched junction bases numbered 1, after V lost 6 bases and J lost 2 bases. This CDR3 reads CASRDRGQETQYF. The DNA of the CDR3 is TGTGCCAGCAGAGACAGGGGGCAAGAGACCCAGTACTTC.

The chain employs TRBV18 and TRBJ2-6, with D hard to call. V was pared by 6 bases and J by 0 bases, with 9 bases between. CDR1 and CDR2 (germline): KGHSH, LQKENI. The length of the CDR3 is 15 residues. CDR3 sequence: CASSHGSSGANVLTF. In DNA, the CDR3 is TGTGCCAGCTCCCACGGAAGCTCTGGGGCCAACGTCCTGACTTTC.

This clonotype has a count of ten or more. The chain recombines TRBV15 with TRBJ2-7; no reliable D call. Germline V CDR1 and CDR2: LNHNV, YYDKDF (reference sequence). The CDR3 loop spans 16 amino acids. The germline V and J ends were trimmed by 3 bases and 0 bases, with 15 bases remaining between them. The CDR3 sequence: CATSRLSRSGSYEQYF. The CDR3 DNA reads TGTGCCACCAGCAGGTTGAGCAGGTCGGGCTCCTACGAGCAGTACTTC.

This chain links TRBV5-1 with TRBJ1-4, with TRBD1 identical over 7 bases. V lost 3 bases, J lost 2 bases, and 4 bases stayed unmatched. This CDR3 contains 15 residues. Germline CDR1 and CDR2: SGHRS and YFSETQ. The CDR3 sequence is CASSSQGRTNEKLFF. In DNA, the CDR3 is TGCGCCAGCAGCTCACAGGGGAGGACTAATGAAAAACTGTTTTTT.

This clonotype showed up many times. The chain combines TRBV20-1 with TRBJ2-5; D is ambiguous. Germline V gene data show CDR1 as DFQATT and CDR2 as SNEGSKA (reference sequence). Between the trimmed V and J ends, which lost 6 bases and 2 bases, there was a span of 10 bases. The CDR3 sequence is 12 residues long. The CDR3 reads CSAPVTQETQYF. Written as DNA, the CDR3 is TGCAGTGCCCCAGTTACACAAGAGACCCAGTACTTC.

Only a few counts were recorded for this clonotype. The chain recombines TRBV29-1 with TRBJ2-3, with D perhaps matching TRBD2 (7 bases). The CDR3 is made up of 17 amino acids. V lost 0 bases and J 0 bases, leaving 16 bases between the germline ends. The germline gives CDR1 SQVTM, CDR2 ANQGSEA. The CDR3 loop reads CSVEDNKGGGSTDTQYF. DNA of the CDR3: TGCAGCGTTGAAGATAATAAGGGAGGGGGTAGCACAGATACGCAGTATTTT.

The chain combines TRBV24-1 with TRBJ2-1, with a tentative D call TRBD2 (7 bases). Germline CDR1 KGHDR, CDR2 SFDVKD. V lost 4 bases, J lost 0 bases, and 18 bases lay in between. The CDR3 runs 18 residues. The DNA for the CDR3 is TGTGCCACCAGTGAACCCGAGGGGCGGGGGCGCTCCTACAATGAGCAGTTCTTC. Amino acids: CATSEPEGRGRSYNEQFF.

This clonotype was recorded at least ten times. The chain is built from TRBV12-3 or TRBV12-4 and TRBJ1-4; TRBD1 might be the D (5 bases). This CDR3 has 15 residues. V was shortened by 6 bases and J by 10 bases, with 21 bases between the two germline ends. CDR3 residues: CASRISQGRGGKLFF. The CDR3 DNA reads TGTGCCAGCAGGATATCCCAGGGCCGGGGGGGAAAACTGTTTTTT.